This TCR beta chain is from a study of beta chain features in type 1 diabetes. Study-wide results and limits: Sequencing the cDNA could make cells with high TCR expression show up more than they should.

The collection from each donor was one heparinised blood draw averaging about 116 mL. Naive, central memory, regulatory and stem cell-like memory cells within the CD4+ compartment were sorted using CD45RO/CCR7/CD25/CD127/CD95/CD27. The sequenced template was cDNA made from the entire isolated RNA. Reads from naive, central memory and regulatory T cell samples averaged about 3.3 million. Assay used: immunoSEQ multiplex PCR; TCRdb lists only in-frame clones, some missing. The data hold a few hundred thousand clones, with 25% to 30% observed a single time. Germline CDR1 SQVTM, CDR2 ANQGSEA. Losses at the gene ends were 4 bases for V and 5 bases for J; bases not matched to a gene: 10. The CDR3 spans 14 residues. This clone was counted only a few times. The antigen is undetermined.

Sequencing used central memory CD4+ T cells from blood. The V gene is TRBV29-1, the J gene TRBJ1-1, with 7 bases matching TRBD1. This sequence was found in a man aged 25-40 years in good health. This chain's CDR3 is CSVGQGTGWTEAFF. In DNA form, the CDR3 reads TGCAGCGTTGGACAGGGAACAGGATGGACTGAAGCTTTCTTT. Combining the CDR3 with reference TRBV29-1 and TRBJ1-1 gives the whole variable domain SAVISQKPSRDICQRGTSLTIQCQVDSQVTMMFWYRQQPGQSLTLIATANQGSEATYESGFVIDKFPISRPNLTFSTLTVSNMSPEDSSIYLCSVGQGTGWTEAFFGQGTRLTVV.